What follows is one T cell receptor beta chain and its context. Its specificity is unknown. The record originates from a study of CD8 T cells in ankylosing spondylitis. Study outcomes and limitations: Some of these motif variants have turned up before, in reports on reactive arthritis synovial fluid and blood. A TCR beta motif of roughly eight highly homologous variants seemed to mark ankylosing spondylitis blood. Enrichment of disease-linked clones was reportedly significant in matched ankylosing spondylitis synovial fluid.

With molecular barcodes, quantitative 5'-RACE was used to make the TCR beta libraries. From the 5' RACE reads, TCRdb called clonotypes with MiXCR, one entry per CDR3 protein. The data contain approximately 300,000 distinct CDR3 sequences, 20% of them seen just once; the ten biggest clones take up roughly 8.3%. J lost 7 bases, V lost 2 bases, and 10 bases had no gene match. Germline V gene data show CDR1 as SGHRS and CDR2 as YFSETQ. The CDR3 consists of 16 residues. Material for sequencing was blood, either unsorted or a sorted T cell fraction (not recorded which). J is TRBJ2-1 and V is TRBV5-1; 9 nucleotides line up with TRBD2. This receptor was identified in a male donor with ankylosing spondylitis or in good health (not recorded which). The CDR3 region is CASSLLAGASRNEQFF. The CDR3, as DNA: TGCGCCAGCAGCTTATTAGCGGGGGCCTCTCGGAATGAGCAGTTCTTC.